This record concerns one TCR beta chain sequence. Germline V CDR1 and CDR2: SEHNR, FQNEAQ (reference sequence). Deletions cut 1 base from V and 1 base from J, with 7 bases between. The CDR3 loop spans 14 amino acids. This sample was included in a study of blood T cell repertoires in COVID-19. Sequencing used immunoSEQ multiplex PCR; TCRdb keeps in-frame clones, though not all of them. The table has 100,000 to 150,000 clones, over 75% seen once. The chain uses TRBV7-9 and TRBJ1-1; no definite D call. The specimen was peripheral blood. This sequence originates from a man aged 35-49 years with active or convalescent COVID-19. CDR3 protein: CASSLDPQNTEAFF. CDR3 DNA sequence: TGTGCCAGCAGCTTAGATCCCCAGAACACTGAAGCTTTCTTT.